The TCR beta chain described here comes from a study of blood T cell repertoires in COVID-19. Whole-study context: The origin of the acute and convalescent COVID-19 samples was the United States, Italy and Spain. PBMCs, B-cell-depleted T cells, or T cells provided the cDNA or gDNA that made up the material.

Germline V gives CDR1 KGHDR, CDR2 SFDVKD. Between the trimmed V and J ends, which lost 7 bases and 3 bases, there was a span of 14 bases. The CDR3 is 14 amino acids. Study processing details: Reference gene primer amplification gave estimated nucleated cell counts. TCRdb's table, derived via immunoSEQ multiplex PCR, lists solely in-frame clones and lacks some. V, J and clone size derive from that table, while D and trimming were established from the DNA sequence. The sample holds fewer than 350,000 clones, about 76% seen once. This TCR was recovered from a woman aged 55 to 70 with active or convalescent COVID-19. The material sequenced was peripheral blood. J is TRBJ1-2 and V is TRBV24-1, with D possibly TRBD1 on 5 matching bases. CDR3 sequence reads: CATSPRVVYYGYTF. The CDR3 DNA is TGTGCCACCAGCCCCAGGGTCGTCTACTATGGCTACACCTTC.